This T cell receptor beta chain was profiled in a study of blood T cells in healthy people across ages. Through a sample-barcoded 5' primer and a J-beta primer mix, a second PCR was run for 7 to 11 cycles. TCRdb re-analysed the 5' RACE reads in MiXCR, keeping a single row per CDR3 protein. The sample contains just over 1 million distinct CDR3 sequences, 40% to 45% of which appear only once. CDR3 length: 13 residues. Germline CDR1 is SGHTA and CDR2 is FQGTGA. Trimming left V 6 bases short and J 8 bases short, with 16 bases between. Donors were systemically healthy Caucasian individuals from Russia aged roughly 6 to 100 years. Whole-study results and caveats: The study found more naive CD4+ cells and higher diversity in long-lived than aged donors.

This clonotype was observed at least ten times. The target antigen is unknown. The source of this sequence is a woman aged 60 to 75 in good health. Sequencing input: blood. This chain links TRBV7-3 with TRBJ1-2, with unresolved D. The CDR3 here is CASSADGVSGYTF. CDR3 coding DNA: TGTGCCAGCAGTGCAGACGGTGTCAGCGGCTACACCTTC.